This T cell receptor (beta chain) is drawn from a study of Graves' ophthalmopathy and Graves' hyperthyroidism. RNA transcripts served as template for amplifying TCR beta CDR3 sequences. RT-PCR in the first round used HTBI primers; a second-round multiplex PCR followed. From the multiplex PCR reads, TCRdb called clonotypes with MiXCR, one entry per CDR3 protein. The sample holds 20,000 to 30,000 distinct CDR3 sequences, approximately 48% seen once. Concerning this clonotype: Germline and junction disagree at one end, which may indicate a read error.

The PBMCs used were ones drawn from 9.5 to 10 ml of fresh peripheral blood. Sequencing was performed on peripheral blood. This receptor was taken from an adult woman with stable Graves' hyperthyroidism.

The CDR3 region has the DNA TGTACCAGCAGGTCAAGAGTACAGGGGGTAGTCTACGAGCAGTACTTC. Translated, it gives CTSRSRVQGVVYEQYF. V is TRBV2 and J is TRBJ2-7; 8 bases match TRBD1. Germline V gene sequence: CDR1 SNHLY, CDR2 FYNNEI. CDR3 length: 16 amino acids.